This record looks at one TCR beta chain sequence and its context. The record originates from a study of blood T cell repertoires in COVID-19. Germline loops: CDR1 SGHNT, CDR2 YYREEE (reference sequence). Trimming cost V 1 base and J 5 bases, with 9 bases left between them. The CDR3 sequence is 14 residues long. Seattle's cohort entered during active infection and was followed longitudinally. Methods used by the authors: Using reference gene primer amplification, nucleated cell counts were estimated. Measured with immunoSEQ multiplex PCR; TCRdb has only the in-frame clones, and not every one. The V and J calls and clone size were taken over from that table, and D and trimming were inferred from the DNA. Of 390,000 or so clones listed, more than 70% are singletons.

Material: peripheral blood. This TCR was recovered from a woman between 25 and 40 years old with COVID-19, enrolled during active disease. V usage is TRBV5-4 and J usage is TRBJ1-4; possibly TRBD1 for D (6 bases). In DNA, the CDR3 is TGTGCCAGCAGCTTGAGACAGGACAATGAAAAACTGTTTTTT. Translation gives CASSLRQDNEKLFF.